These 28 T cell receptor beta chains share one sample of origin, sequenced in a study of cytomegalovirus exposure and HLA in healthy donors. The PCR had 60 Vbeta and 13 Jbeta primers. TCRdb's table, derived via immunoSEQ multiplex PCR, lists solely in-frame clones and lacks some. This sample has some 130,000 clones, with roughly four fifths found just once. Source material: PBMCs. Source of these receptors: a woman in her thirties or forties in good health and CMV-seropositive.

V and J are TRBV6-1 and TRBJ1-2; D is unclear. This CDR3 comprises 14 residues. The ends were cut back, 3 bases at V and 0 bases at J, with 8 bases in the middle. Germline V lookup: CDR1 MNHNS, CDR2 SASEGT. The CDR3 DNA is TGTGCCAGCAGTGAGGAGGTCGCTAACTATGGCTACACCTTC. Encoded protein: CASSEEVANYGYTF.

The chain carries TRBV10-3 and TRBJ2-2, with TRBD2 matching 7 bases. The V gene end was trimmed by 6 bases and the J gene end by 1 base; junction bases not matched to a gene: 8. From germline, CDR1 is ENHRY and CDR2 SYGVKD. The CDR3 sequence is 16 residues long. The CDR3 loop reads CAIRDTAGRNTGELFF. CDR3 nucleotides: TGTGCCATCAGAGATACAGCGGGACGGAACACCGGGGAGCTGTTTTTT.

This chain uses TRBV29-1 with TRBJ2-5; 9 nucleotides line up with TRBD2. V dropped 7 bases and J dropped 1; count of bases not matched to a gene: 4. This CDR3 is 13 amino acids long. Germline V gene sequence: CDR1 SQVTM, CDR2 ANQGSEA. In nucleotides, the CDR3 is TGCAGCGGGCGGGGGGGGGTCCAAGAGACCCAGTACTTC. It is translated as CSGRGGVQETQYF.

V and J are TRBV6-5 and TRBJ1-2, with TRBD1 matching 7 bases. This CDR3 has 12 residues. CDR1 is MNHEY and CDR2 is SVGAGI in the germline V gene. The V and J ends lost 10 bases and 1 base, in that order; junction bases with no gene match: 3. CDR3 sequence reads: CAIRQGNYGYTF. The DNA of the CDR3 is TGTGCCATCCGACAGGGTAACTATGGCTACACCTTC.

The chain employs TRBV5-1 and TRBJ2-1, with 15 bases matching TRBD2. V gave up 0 bases and J gave up 7 bases; unmatched junction bases: 2. There are 16 residues in the CDR3. CDR1 and CDR2 from the germline V gene are SGHRS and YFSETQ. The CDR3 nucleotides are TGCGCCAGCAGCTTGGACGGGACTAGCGGGGGGAATGAGCAGTTCTTC. It encodes CASSLDGTSGGNEQFF. The full variable domain, its missing parts supplied by reference TRBV5-1 and TRBJ2-1, is KAGVTQTPRYLIKTRGQQVTLSCSPISGHRSVSWYQQTPGQGLQFLFEYFSETQRNKGNFPGRFSGRQFSNSRSEMNVSTLELGDSALYLCASSLDGTSGGNEQFFGPGTRLTVL.

The chain joins TRBV4-1 to TRBJ1-2; TRBD1 matches at 9 bases. Trimming cost V 0 bases and J 8 bases; bases outside gene matches: 7. The CDR3 length is 15 residues. CDR1 MGHRA and CDR2 YSYEKL come from the germline V gene. Here the CDR3 DNA reads TGCGCCAGCAGCCAAGAAGGGACAGGGTTACTCGGCTACACCTTC. Encoded protein: CASSQEGTGLLGYTF.

The rearrangement links TRBV27 to TRBJ1-6; TRBD1 aligns across 7 bases. With 9 bases clipped from V and 5 bases from J, the junction kept 7 bases outside the gene matches. The CDR3 has 14 amino acids. Germline CDR1 MNHEY, CDR2 SMNVEV (reference sequence). The CDR3 DNA is TGTGCCAGTAGAACCGGGACAGATAATTCACCCCTCCACTTT. Amino acid sequence: CASRTGTDNSPLHF.

The chain couples TRBV7-9 to TRBJ1-4, with 7 bases aligning to TRBD1. Looked up from germline, CDR1 is SEHNR and CDR2 is FQNEAQ (reference sequence). The CDR3 runs to 16 residues. Trimming took 6 bases from V and 3 from J; bases not matched to a gene: 10. The CDR3: CASRRDPGQSNEKLFF. CDR3 DNA: TGTGCCAGCAGACGAGATCCGGGACAGTCTAATGAAAAACTGTTTTTT.

This chain uses TRBV5-4 with TRBJ2-4, with TRBD1 matching 7 bases. The CDR3 is made up of 15 amino acids. The germline V gene has CDR1 SGHNT and CDR2 YYREEE (reference sequence). V shed 4 bases and J 0 bases; nucleotides not matched to a gene: 4. The CDR3, as DNA: TGTGCCAGCAGCCCTGGACAGGTAGCCAAAAACATTCAGTACTTC. Amino acids: CASSPGQVAKNIQYF.

The chain joins TRBV9 to TRBJ2-6, with 7 bases fitting TRBD1. The V segment lost 3 bases and the J segment 1 base; nucleotides outside the gene matches: 10. The CDR3 consists of 18 residues. Germline CDR1 SGDLS, CDR2 YYNGEE. CDR3 sequence reads: CASSAGTEAYSGANVLTF. CDR3 nucleotides: TGTGCCAGCAGCGCCGGGACAGAGGCTTATTCTGGGGCCAACGTCCTGACTTTC.

V usage is TRBV5-1 and J usage is TRBJ2-1, with 9 bases fitting TRBD1. The CDR3 totals 16 residues. V was pared by 4 bases and J by 4 bases, with 9 bases of the junction left unmatched. The V gene's germline CDR1 is SGHRS and CDR2 YFSETQ. The CDR3 loop reads CASSVRGQGTYNEQFF. The CDR3 nucleotides are TGCGCCAGCAGCGTTAGGGGACAGGGTACTTACAATGAGCAGTTCTTC. The variable domain in full, with the rest retrieved from reference TRBV5-1 and TRBJ2-1, is KAGVTQTPRYLIKTRGQQVTLSCSPISGHRSVSWYQQTPGQGLQFLFEYFSETQRNKGNFPGRFSGRQFSNSRSEMNVSTLELGDSALYLCASSVRGQGTYNEQFFGPGTRLTVL.

This chain connects TRBV30 to TRBJ2-3; D not certain. The germline CDR1 and CDR2 sequences are GTSNPN and SVGIG (reference sequence). The CDR3 extends over 11 amino acids. V was pared by 7 bases and J by 2 bases, with 7 bases between. The CDR3 DNA reads TGTGCCTCCGCGATCACAGATACGCAGTATTTT. Translated, it gives CASAITDTQYF.

The rearrangement links TRBV27 to TRBJ1-5; D call uncertain. CDR3 size: 14 residues. Germline V gene data show CDR1 as MNHEY and CDR2 as SMNVEV (reference sequence). The V and J ends lost 2 bases and 2 bases respectively, with 7 bases between them. The CDR3 region is CASSLGQGNQPQHF. CDR3 bases: TGTGCCAGCAGTTTAGGCCAGGGCAATCAGCCCCAGCATTTT.

This clone was seen once. The chain couples TRBV5-1 to TRBJ1-2; D is possibly TRBD1 (5 bases). In germline, CDR1 is SGHRS, CDR2 YFSETQ. Between the trimmed V and J ends, which lost 4 bases and 8 bases, there was a span of 18 bases. The CDR3 has 14 residues. The DNA of the CDR3 is TGCGCCAGCAGCAACCCCGGGACTTCAAGGGGCTACACCTTC. Amino acids: CASSNPGTSRGYTF.

This clone was seen once. The chain employs TRBV27 and TRBJ2-1; weak D call: TRBD1 (6 bases). This CDR3 spans 12 amino acids. Looked up from germline, CDR1 is MNHEY and CDR2 is SMNVEV (reference sequence). The V end was cut by 6 bases, the J end by 10 bases, with 13 bases between. CDR3 in DNA: TGTGCCAGCAGCCTGACCGGGACAGAGCAGTTCTTC. Amino acids: CASSLTGTEQFF.

This clone was observed a single time. This chain connects TRBV10-3 to TRBJ1-1; possibly TRBD1 for D (5 bases). The CDR3 runs 14 residues. The V end was cut by 11 bases, the J end by 1 base, with 17 bases between. Germline CDR1 reads ENHRY; CDR2 reads SYGVKD. CDR3 nucleotides: TGTGCCCATAAACAGGTAGGGGCGAACACTGAAGCTTTCTTT. Protein sequence: CAHKQVGANTEAFF.

The chain is built from TRBV7-9 and TRBJ1-1, with 9 bases identical to TRBD1. V trimming: 3 bases; J trimming: 4 bases; junction bases outside the gene matches: 0. The germline V gene encodes CDR1 SEHNR and CDR2 FQNEAQ (reference sequence). The CDR3 loop spans 13 amino acids. The chain's CDR3 is CASSLTGGTEAFF. DNA of the CDR3: TGTGCCAGCAGCTTGACAGGGGGCACTGAAGCTTTCTTT.

This rearrangement joins TRBV11-1 to TRBJ2-2; D is perhaps TRBD2 (6 bases). CDR1 and CDR2 from the germline V gene are SGHAT and FQDESV (reference sequence). Trimming left V 1 base short and J 0 bases short, with 12 bases between. The CDR3 totals 17 residues. The CDR3 loop is CASSLGAGTSNTGELFF. The CDR3 coding sequence is TGTGCCAGCAGCTTAGGGGCTGGGACTTCGAACACCGGGGAGCTGTTTTTT.

The CDR3 nucleotides read TGTGCCAGCAGCCAACGCGATAACTATGGCTACACCTTC. It specifies CASSQRDNYGYTF. The chain carries TRBV14 and TRBJ1-2; no clear D. This CDR3 contains 13 residues. CDR1 and CDR2 from the germline V gene are SGHDN and FVKESK. The germline V and J ends were trimmed by 2 bases and 1 base, with 5 bases remaining between them.

This rearrangement joins TRBV18 to TRBJ2-1; 14 nucleotides align to TRBD2. This CDR3 spans 15 amino acids. CDR1 and CDR2 from the germline V gene are KGHSH and LQKENI. The V segment lost 3 bases and the J segment 6 bases; nucleotides outside the gene matches: 1. This CDR3 is CASSPGLAGGNEQFF. CDR3 coding DNA: TGTGCCAGCTCACCCGGACTAGCGGGAGGCAATGAGCAGTTCTTC.

The CDR3 is CAWSFGRDTYTF. CDR3 nucleotides: TGTGCCTGGAGTTTTGGCCGGGACACCTACACCTTC. The chain has TRBV30 and TRBJ1-2; the D gene is possibly TRBD1 (6 bases). The CDR3 runs to 12 residues. Per germline, CDR1 GTSNPN and CDR2 SVGIG (reference sequence). Trimming took 2 bases from V and 10 from J, leaving 14 bases between them.

The chain recombines TRBV10-3 with TRBJ2-2, with 7 bases matching TRBD1. J was trimmed by 5 bases and V by 6 bases; bases with no gene match: 9. This CDR3 comprises 15 residues. The germline CDR1 and CDR2 sequences are ENHRY and SYGVKD. The CDR3 is CAIRPTGSLTGELFF. In DNA, the CDR3 is TGTGCCATCAGACCGACAGGGTCTCTAACCGGGGAGCTGTTTTTT.

The count of this clone is one. This chain joins TRBV29-1 and TRBJ2-4; D unclear. Germline V lookup: CDR1 SQVTM, CDR2 ANQGSEA. There are 13 residues in the CDR3. Trimming took 6 bases from V and 0 from J, leaving 9 bases between them. The CDR3 protein is CSVLPLAKNIQYF. The CDR3 nucleotides read TGCAGCGTCCTCCCGTTAGCCAAAAACATTCAGTACTTC. The full variable domain, rest sourced from reference TRBV29-1 and TRBJ2-4, is SAVISQKPSRDICQRGTSLTIQCQVDSQVTMMFWYRQQPGQSLTLIATANQGSEATYESGFVIDKFPISRPNLTFSTLTVSNMSPEDSSIYLCSVLPLAKNIQYFGAGTRLSVL.

The chain combines TRBV21-1 with TRBJ1-3; TRBD1 reflects the table's D call only, with no check against the DNA. TRBV21-1 is a pseudogene locus. The CDR3 extends over 13 amino acids. The CDR3 is CARTVHSGNTIYF. CDR3 sequence (DNA): TGTGCCAGAACAGTCCATTCCGGAAACACCATATATTTT.

The CDR3 spells CASSRPGLLNNEQFF. In DNA form, the CDR3 reads TGTGCCAGCAGTCGACCGGGACTGCTAAACAATGAGCAGTTCTTC. V usage is TRBV6-5 and J usage is TRBJ2-1; TRBD2 might be the D (6 bases). The germline CDR1 and CDR2 sequences are MNHEY and SVGAGI. CDR3 length: 15 amino acids. Trimming removed 5 bases from V and 5 bases from J, with 16 bases in between.

The chain couples TRBV5-5 to TRBJ2-3; 8 bases map to TRBD2. The J segment lost 2 bases and the V segment lost 1 base, leaving 3 bases of the junction unmatched. CDR1 and CDR2 from the germline V gene are SGHKS and YYEKEE (reference sequence). The CDR3 has 15 residues. In DNA form, the CDR3 reads TGTGCCAGCAGCTTGCGGGGGGGCCCCACAGATACGCAGTATTTT. This encodes CASSLRGGPTDTQYF.

V usage is TRBV27 and J usage is TRBJ2-7, with 7 bases identical to TRBD2. Germline V gives CDR1 MNHEY, CDR2 SMNVEV (reference sequence). The CDR3 length is 14 residues. V dropped 6 bases and J dropped 0; count of bases not matched to a gene: 5. CDR3 bases: TGTGCCAGCAGGATGCCGGGGGGCTCCTACGAGCAGTACTTC. Translation gives CASRMPGGSYEQYF.

The CDR3 coding sequence is TGTGCCAGTAGTATCCCAGGAAGGAATGAGCAGTTCTTC. Translating gives CASSIPGRNEQFF. V is TRBV19 and J is TRBJ2-1, with D unresolved. This CDR3 is built from 13 residues. V was cut by 3 bases and J by 7 bases, with 10 bases left in between. Germline lookup yields CDR1 LNHDA and CDR2 SQIVND (reference sequence).